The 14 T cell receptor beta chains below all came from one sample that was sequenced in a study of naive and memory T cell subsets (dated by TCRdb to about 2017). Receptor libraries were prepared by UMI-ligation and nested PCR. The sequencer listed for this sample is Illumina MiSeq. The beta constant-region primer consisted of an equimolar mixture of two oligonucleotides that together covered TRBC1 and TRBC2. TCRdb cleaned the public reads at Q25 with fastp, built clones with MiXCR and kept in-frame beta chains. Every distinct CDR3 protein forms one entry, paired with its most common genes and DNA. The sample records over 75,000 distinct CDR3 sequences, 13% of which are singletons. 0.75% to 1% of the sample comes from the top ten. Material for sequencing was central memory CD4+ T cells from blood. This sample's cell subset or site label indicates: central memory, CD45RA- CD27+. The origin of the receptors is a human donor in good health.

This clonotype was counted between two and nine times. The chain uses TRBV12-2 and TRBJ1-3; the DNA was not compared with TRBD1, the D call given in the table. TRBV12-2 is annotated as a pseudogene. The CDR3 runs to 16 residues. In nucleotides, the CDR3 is TGTGCAAGTCGCGATCCAACAGGCGTCTCCGGAAACACCATATATTTT. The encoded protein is CASRDPTGVSGNTIYF.

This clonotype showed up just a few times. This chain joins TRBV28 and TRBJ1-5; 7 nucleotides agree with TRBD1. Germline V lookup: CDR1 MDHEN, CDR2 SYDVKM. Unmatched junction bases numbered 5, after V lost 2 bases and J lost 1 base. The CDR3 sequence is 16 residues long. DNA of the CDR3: TGTGCCAGCAGTTTAGCCGGGACAGCAAGCAATCAGCCCCAGCATTTT. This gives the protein CASSLAGTASNQPQHF.

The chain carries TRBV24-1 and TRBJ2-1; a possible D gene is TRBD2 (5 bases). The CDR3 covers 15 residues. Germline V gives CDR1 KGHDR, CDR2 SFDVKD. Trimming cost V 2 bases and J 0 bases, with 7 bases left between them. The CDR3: CATSDYGSSYNEQFF. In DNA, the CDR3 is TGTGCCACCAGTGATTATGGGAGCTCCTACAATGAGCAGTTCTTC.

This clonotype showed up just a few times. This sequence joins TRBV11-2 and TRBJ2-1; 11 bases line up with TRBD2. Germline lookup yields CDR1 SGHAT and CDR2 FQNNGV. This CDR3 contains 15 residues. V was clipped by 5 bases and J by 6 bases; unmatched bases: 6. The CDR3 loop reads CASSREGLAGNEQFF. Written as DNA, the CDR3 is TGTGCCAGCAGCCGAGAAGGACTAGCGGGCAATGAGCAGTTCTTC.

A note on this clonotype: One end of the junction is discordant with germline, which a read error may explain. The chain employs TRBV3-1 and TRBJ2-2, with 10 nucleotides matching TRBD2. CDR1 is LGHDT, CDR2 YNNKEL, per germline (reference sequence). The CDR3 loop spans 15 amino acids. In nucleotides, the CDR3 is TGTGCCAGCAGCCAGAGACTAGCGGGCACCGGGGACCTGTTTTTT. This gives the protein CASSQRLAGTGDLFF.

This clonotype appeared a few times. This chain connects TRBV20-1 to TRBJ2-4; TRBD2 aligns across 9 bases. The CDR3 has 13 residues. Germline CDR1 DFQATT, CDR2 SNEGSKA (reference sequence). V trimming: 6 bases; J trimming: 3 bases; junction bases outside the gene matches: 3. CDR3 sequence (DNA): TGCAGTGCACCGACTAGCGGCAAAAACATTCAGTACTTC. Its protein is CSAPTSGKNIQYF.

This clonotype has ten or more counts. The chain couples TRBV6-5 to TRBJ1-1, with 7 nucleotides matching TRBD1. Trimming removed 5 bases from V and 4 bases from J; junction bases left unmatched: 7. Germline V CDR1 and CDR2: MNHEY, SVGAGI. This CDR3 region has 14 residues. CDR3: CASSRQGGGTEAFF. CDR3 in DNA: TGTGCCAGCAGTCGACAGGGAGGGGGCACTGAAGCTTTCTTT.

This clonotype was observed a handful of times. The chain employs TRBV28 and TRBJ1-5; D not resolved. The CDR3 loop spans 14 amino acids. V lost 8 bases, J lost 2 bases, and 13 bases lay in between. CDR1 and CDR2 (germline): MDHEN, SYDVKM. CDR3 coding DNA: TGTGCCAGCGTTGAGGGCGCCGGCAATCAGCCCCAGCATTTT. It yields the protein CASVEGAGNQPQHF.

The CDR3 region has the DNA TGCAGCGTTGATTCAGGGGGAATCTACAATGAGCAGTTCTTC. This encodes CSVDSGGIYNEQFF. The chain uses TRBV29-1 and TRBJ2-1, with TRBD1 identical over 7 bases. Looked up from germline, CDR1 is SQVTM and CDR2 is ANQGSEA. J was trimmed by 3 bases and V by 3 bases; bases with no gene match: 5. The CDR3 covers 14 residues.

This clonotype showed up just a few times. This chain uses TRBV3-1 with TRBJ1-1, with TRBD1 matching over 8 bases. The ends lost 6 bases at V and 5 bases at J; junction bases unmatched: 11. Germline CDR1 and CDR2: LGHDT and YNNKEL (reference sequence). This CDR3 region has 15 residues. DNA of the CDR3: TGTGCCAGCAGGAACGGACAGGGAAGAGAAACTGAAGCTTTCTTT. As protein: CASRNGQGRETEAFF.

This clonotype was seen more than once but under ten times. CDR3: CASSLQHVQGGETQYF. In DNA form, the CDR3 reads TGTGCCAGCAGCCTCCAACATGTACAGGGGGGAGAGACCCAGTACTTC. V gene TRBV3-1 combines with J gene TRBJ2-5, with 8 bases that match TRBD1. Per germline, CDR1 LGHDT and CDR2 YNNKEL (reference sequence). The CDR3 has 16 amino acids. Unmatched junction bases numbered 11, after V lost 4 bases and J lost 4 bases.

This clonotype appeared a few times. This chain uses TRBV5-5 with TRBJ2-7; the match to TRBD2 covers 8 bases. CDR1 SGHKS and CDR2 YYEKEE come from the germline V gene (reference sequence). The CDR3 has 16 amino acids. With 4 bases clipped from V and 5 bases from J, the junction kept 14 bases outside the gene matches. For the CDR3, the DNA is TGTGCCAGCAGCGGAGAAGCGGGAGTGGCGGAAAACGAGCAGTACTTC. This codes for CASSGEAGVAENEQYF. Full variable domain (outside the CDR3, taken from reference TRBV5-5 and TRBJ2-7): DAGVTQSPTHLIKTRGQQVTLRCSPISGHKSVSWYQQVLGQGPQFIFQYYEKEERGRGNFPDRFSARQFPNYSSELNVNALLLGDSALYLCASSGEAGVAENEQYFGPGTRLTVT.

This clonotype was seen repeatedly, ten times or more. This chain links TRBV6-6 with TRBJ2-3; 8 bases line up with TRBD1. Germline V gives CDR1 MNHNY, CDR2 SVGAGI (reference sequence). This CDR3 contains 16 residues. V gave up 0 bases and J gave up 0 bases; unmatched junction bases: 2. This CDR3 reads CASSYSQGGSTDTQYF. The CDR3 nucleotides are TGTGCCAGCAGTTACTCACAGGGGGGCAGCACAGATACGCAGTATTTT.

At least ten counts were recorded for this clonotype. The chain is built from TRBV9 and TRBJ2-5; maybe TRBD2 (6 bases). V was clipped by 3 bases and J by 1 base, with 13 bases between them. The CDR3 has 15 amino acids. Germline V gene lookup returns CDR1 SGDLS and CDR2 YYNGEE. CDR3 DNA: TGTGCCAGCAGCGCAACACTAGCAACCCAAGAGACCCAGTACTTC. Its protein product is CASSATLATQETQYF.